The 29 T cell receptor beta chains below come from one sample, sequenced in a study of regulatory T cells in long-lasting Graves disease. The time point is: newly diagnosed GD, antithyroid drugs for less than 3 months. TCR sequences were obtained from RNA taken from PBMCs. According to the study, TCR beta libraries were built with iRepertoire HTBI primers and CDR3-region Arm-PCR. MiXCR was run by TCRdb on the multiplex PCR reads, yielding one entry per CDR3 protein. The sample shows about 400,000 distinct CDR3 sequences, about 16% of them seen only once. A further study also used this sample, focusing on T cells in Graves' hyperthyroidism and ophthalmopathy.

This specimen was peripheral blood mononuclear cells (PBMCs), taken at new diagnosis, from a patient treated with antithyroid drugs. These receptor sequences come from a woman aged 18-35 years with Graves disease.

The chain has TRBV5-1 and TRBJ2-7, with TRBD1 as a possible D gene (5 bases). V was trimmed by 5 bases and J by 5 bases, leaving 14 bases between them. Germline V gene sequence: CDR1 SGHRS, CDR2 YFSETQ. The CDR3 length is 13 residues. CDR3 protein: CASRSGSPDEQYF. The CDR3 region has the DNA TGCGCCAGCAGGTCAGGGTCCCCTGACGAGCAGTACTTC.

This clonotype occurred a few times. The V and J genes are TRBV9 and TRBJ2-1, with TRBD2 as a possible D gene (6 bases). Germline CDR1 SGDLS, CDR2 YYNGEE. Trimming cost V 3 bases and J 4 bases, with 20 bases left between them. The CDR3 is made up of 17 amino acids. CDR3 bases: TGTGCCAGCAGCGGATCTTATCGGGGGTCCTCTTACAATGAGCAGTTCTTC. The encoded protein is CASSGSYRGSSYNEQFF.

This clonotype was counted many times. The chain recombines TRBV29-1 with TRBJ2-1; 9 bases match TRBD2. The CDR3 extends over 15 amino acids. J was trimmed by 4 bases and V by 2 bases; bases with no gene match: 6. The germline CDR1 and CDR2 sequences are SQVTM and ANQGSEA. The CDR3 nucleotides are TGCAGCGTTGAATGGGCTAGCGGGGTTTACAATGAGCAGTTCTTC. Translated, it gives CSVEWASGVYNEQFF.

This clonotype was detected ten times or more. CDR3 loop: CASSLKRGETQYF. CDR3 coding DNA: TGTGCCAGCTCACTCAAGCGAGGGGAGACCCAGTACTTC. The chain links TRBV18 to TRBJ2-5; tentatively, D is TRBD2 (5 bases). CDR3 length equals 13 residues. Deletions cut 4 bases from V and 5 bases from J, with 11 bases between. Germline V lookup: CDR1 KGHSH, CDR2 LQKENI.

This clonotype was seen ten or more times. The chain links TRBV20-1 to TRBJ2-7, with D maybe TRBD2 (6 bases). The V gene's germline CDR1 is DFQATT and CDR2 SNEGSKA (reference sequence). This CDR3 spans 16 amino acids. Trimming removed 0 bases at V and 2 bases at J, with 17 bases between. The DNA of the CDR3 is TGCAGTGCTAGAGATCCTACCGGGCGGGGTCCCTACGAGCAGTACTTC. Its protein product is CSARDPTGRGPYEQYF.

This clonotype was recorded at least ten times. The chain has TRBV3-1 and TRBJ1-5, with a tentative D call TRBD1 (6 bases). Trimming took off 1 base at V and 3 bases at J, with 13 bases between the two ends. CDR1 LGHDT and CDR2 YNNKEL come from the germline V gene (reference sequence). The CDR3 sequence is 16 residues long. The CDR3 DNA is TGTGCCAGCAGCCAAGGGGCCGGGGGCCACAATCAGCCCCAGCATTTT. Translation: CASSQGAGGHNQPQHF.

This clonotype was counted only a few times. The genes are TRBV7-9 and TRBJ1-1; 7 bases align to TRBD1. The germline V gene has CDR1 SEHNR and CDR2 FQNEAQ (reference sequence). Trimming at V came to 5 bases and at J to 7 bases, leaving 10 bases not matched to a gene. CDR3 length equals 14 residues. CDR3 in amino acids: CASSGDSVSNEAFF. The CDR3 bases are TGTGCCAGCAGCGGGGACAGCGTGTCGAATGAAGCTTTCTTT.

This clonotype was recorded at least ten times. This chain joins TRBV27 and TRBJ1-2; perhaps TRBD1 as D (6 bases). The CDR3 extends over 16 amino acids. V lost 0 bases, J lost 4 bases, and 15 bases lay in between. CDR1 MNHEY and CDR2 SMNVEV come from the germline V gene (reference sequence). The CDR3 DNA sequence: TGTGCCAGCAGTTTATCGGGACTGGGGGGCTTCTATGGCTACACCTTC. Translated: CASSLSGLGGFYGYTF.

This clonotype was detected ten times or more. The chain joins TRBV24-1 to TRBJ2-7; 8 bases agree with TRBD1. The CDR3 contains 15 residues. Germline CDR1 and CDR2: KGHDR and SFDVKD. V lost 3 bases, J lost 3 bases, and 6 bases stayed unmatched. The CDR3 here is CATSDPDRGHYEQYF. The CDR3 DNA follows: TGTGCCACCAGTGATCCCGACAGGGGCCACTACGAGCAGTACTTC.

This clonotype was counted a few times. A far bigger clonotype differs at one base, so this is likely a read error. The CDR3 does not close with the conserved phenylalanine or tryptophan, likely indicating a read error. The rearrangement links TRBV28 to TRBJ2-5; perhaps TRBD2 as D (5 bases). The J call may be incorrect, as the DNA end agrees better with TRBJ2-1. Looked up from germline, CDR1 is MDHEN and CDR2 is SYDVKM. The CDR3 is made up of 18 amino acids. The CDR3 here is CASSFYGPTVRAYNEQFL. The CDR3 nucleotides are TGTGCCAGCAGTTTTTACGGCCCGACTGTGAGGGCATACAATGAGCAGTTCCTC.

The sample holds many counts of this clonotype. The rearrangement uses TRBV10-3 and TRBJ2-3, with 8 bases fitting TRBD1. V trimming: 2 bases; J trimming: 0 bases; junction bases outside the gene matches: 10. The CDR3 sequence is 18 residues long. Germline assignment: CDR1 ENHRY and CDR2 SYGVKD. The DNA for the CDR3 is TGTGCCATCAGTGAGCGGGGGACAGGCCCATCCAGCACAGATACGCAGTATTTT. This codes for CAISERGTGPSSTDTQYF.

This clonotype was recorded many times. The V and J genes are TRBV5-1 and TRBJ2-5; D is perhaps TRBD2 (7 bases). The germline V gene has CDR1 SGHRS and CDR2 YFSETQ. This CDR3 has 15 amino acids. Trimming pared 2 bases from V and 2 bases from J, leaving 13 bases between. CDR3 loop: CASSFRGAPQETQYF. The DNA for the CDR3 is TGCGCCAGCAGCTTTCGGGGGGCGCCTCAAGAGACCCAGTACTTC.

Many counts were recorded for this clonotype. The gene calls are TRBV5-8 and TRBJ2-1; D gene uncertain. The CDR3 spans 15 residues. Germline CDR1 SGHTS, CDR2 YDEGEE. V lost 5 bases, J lost 2 bases, and 14 bases lay in between. CDR3 coding DNA: TGTGCCAGCAGACTGACGGTGTCCCCCTACAATGAGCAGTTCTTC. It is translated as CASRLTVSPYNEQFF.

The chain joins TRBV7-9 to TRBJ1-5; TRBD1 matches 8 bases. The CDR3 contains 20 residues. Looked up from germline, CDR1 is SEHNR and CDR2 is FQNEAQ (reference sequence). V shed 3 bases, J shed 6 bases, and the junction held 22 bases outside the gene matches. Written as DNA, the CDR3 is TGTGCCAGCAGCTTCGGAGGGGGCGCCCTGGACAGGGAGGGAAGTCAGCCCCAGCATTTT. It codes for CASSFGGGALDREGSQPQHF.

V and J are TRBV7-2 and TRBJ2-1; D is undetermined. This CDR3 region has 14 residues. Trimming stripped 3 bases from V and 9 bases from J, with 15 bases between. CDR1 and CDR2 (germline): SGHTA, FQGNSA. As DNA, the CDR3 is TGTGCCAGCAGCTTTCGAAACAACTTCCGTGAGCAGTTCTTC. Protein product: CASSFRNNFREQFF.

This clonotype was seen a handful of times. This chain connects TRBV2 to TRBJ1-3; TRBD1 matches 10 bases. V trimming: 4 bases; J trimming: 0 bases; junction bases outside the gene matches: 3. The germline CDR1 and CDR2 sequences are SNHLY and FYNNEI. The CDR3 consists of 16 residues. CDR3 DNA: TGTGCCAGCAGTGCGGACAGGGGGGTCTCTGGAAACACCATATATTTT. It encodes CASSADRGVSGNTIYF.

This rearrangement joins TRBV5-6 to TRBJ1-4, with a weak D call TRBD1 (5 bases). This CDR3 has 14 amino acids. The V gene's germline CDR1 is SGHDT and CDR2 YYEEEE. V was clipped by 0 bases and J by 8 bases, with 11 bases between them. CDR3 sequence: CASSLAGFREKLFF. The CDR3 coding sequence is TGTGCCAGCAGCTTGGCAGGGTTTCGGGAAAAACTGTTTTTT.

This clonotype was counted a few times. The limits of the CDR3 on the DNA are not certain, so only TCRdb's listed CDR3 is given. The chain couples TRBV19 to TRBJ2-2. The CDR3 is 13 amino acids in total, end residues counted. Germline V lookup: CDR1 LNHDA, CDR2 SQIVND (reference sequence). The CDR3 reads CASTSGLTGELFF.

At least ten counts were recorded for this clonotype. The J gene is TRBJ2-5, the V gene TRBV2; TRBD1 matches 7 bases. V trimming: 1 base; J trimming: 2 bases; junction bases outside the gene matches: 4. The CDR3 totals 15 residues. Germline V gene lookup returns CDR1 SNHLY and CDR2 FYNNEI. The CDR3 DNA sequence: TGTGCCAGCAGTGAAGGACAGGGACGGCAAGAGACCCAGTACTTC. The encoded protein is CASSEGQGRQETQYF.

This clonotype was seen at least ten times. This chain joins TRBV30 and TRBJ2-7; tentatively, D is TRBD2 (5 bases). Germline-derived CDR1 and CDR2 are GTSNPN and SVGIG (reference sequence). V dropped 0 bases and J dropped 3 bases, with 12 bases sitting between them. The CDR3 spans 14 residues. The CDR3 here is CAWSVLGSGYEQYF. CDR3 coding DNA: TGTGCCTGGAGTGTACTAGGTTCGGGCTACGAGCAGTACTTC.

This clonotype was counted many times. CDR3 nucleotide sequence: TGTGCCAGCAGTGAAGTCTTTGGGGAGTCTAGCAATCAGCCCCAGCATTTT. Translating it yields CASSEVFGESSNQPQHF. The chain employs TRBV6-1 and TRBJ1-5; no definite D call. V was cut by 1 base and J by 0 bases, with 13 bases left in between. CDR1 and CDR2 from the germline V gene are MNHNS and SASEGT. The CDR3 is 17 residues long.

The genes are TRBV7-6 and TRBJ1-3, with D perhaps matching TRBD1 (5 bases). CDR3 size: 14 residues. Germline values: CDR1 SGHVS, CDR2 FNYEAQ. The V end lost 5 bases, the J end lost 8 bases, and 16 bases lay between the germline ends. The CDR3, as DNA: TGTGCCAGCAGCCCTTGGGGTTGGGGGGACACCATATATTTT. Translated: CASSPWGWGDTIYF. The full variable domain, rest sourced from reference TRBV7-6 and TRBJ1-3, is GAGVSQSPRYKVTKRGQDVALRCDPISGHVSLYWYRQALGQGPEFLTYFNYEAQQDKSGLPNDRFSAERPEGSISTLTIQRTEQRDSAMYRCASSPWGWGDTIYFGEGSWLTVV.

This clonotype has only a few counts. The V gene is TRBV6-5, the J gene TRBJ1-6, with a possible D match to TRBD1 (5 bases). Trimming took off 2 bases at V and 10 bases at J, with 9 bases between the two ends. The CDR3 runs 13 residues. CDR1 is MNHEY, CDR2 SVGAGI, per germline. CDR3 in DNA: TGTGCCAGCAGTTACGGGGGAACCTCACCCCTCCACTTT. Protein product: CASSYGGTSPLHF.

This clonotype was detected ten times or more. The V gene is TRBV27, the J gene TRBJ2-1; D unclear. Germline loops: CDR1 MNHEY, CDR2 SMNVEV (reference sequence). The CDR3 runs 14 residues. Trimming took 0 bases from V and 16 from J, leaving 19 bases between them. This CDR3 is CASSLSPIDPAKFF. CDR3 nucleotides: TGTGCCAGCAGTTTATCCCCCATAGACCCGGCGAAATTCTTC.

This clonotype was seen only a few times. V is TRBV27 and J is TRBJ2-4; possibly TRBD1 for D (5 bases). V was cut by 0 bases and J by 6 bases, with 9 bases left in between. The CDR3 extends over 14 amino acids. The germline gives CDR1 MNHEY, CDR2 SMNVEV (reference sequence). CDR3 amino acids: CASSLSGQLNIQYF. Here the CDR3 DNA reads TGTGCCAGCAGTTTATCGGGGCAGCTAAACATTCAGTACTTC.

This clonotype was detected many times. The V and J genes are TRBV2 and TRBJ1-1, with D possibly matching TRBD1 (6 bases). Germline values: CDR1 SNHLY, CDR2 FYNNEI. Trimming removed 5 bases from V and 4 bases from J, with 8 bases in between. The CDR3 has 12 amino acids. CDR3 amino acids: CASSSGATEAFF. CDR3 nucleotide sequence: TGTGCCAGCAGTTCGGGGGCCACTGAAGCTTTCTTT.

The table lists this clonotype with many counts. The chain is built from TRBV9 and TRBJ2-1, with 10 bases that match TRBD2. Germline lookup yields CDR1 SGDLS and CDR2 YYNGEE. The CDR3 is 17 residues long. Losses at the gene ends were 3 bases for V and 5 bases for J; bases not matched to a gene: 11. The CDR3 region is CASSGTSGTEPNNEQFF. As DNA, the CDR3 is TGTGCCAGCAGCGGGACTAGCGGAACCGAACCTAACAATGAGCAGTTCTTC.

The rearrangement uses TRBV20-1 and TRBJ2-7; the match to TRBD2 covers 11 bases. The length of the CDR3 is 16 residues. CDR1 DFQATT and CDR2 SNEGSKA come from the germline V gene (reference sequence). The junction had 7 bases not matched to a gene; V was cut back by 3 bases and J by 0 bases. CDR3 sequence: CSASPTSGTSSYEQYF. The DNA of the CDR3 is TGCAGTGCTAGTCCGACTAGCGGGACGTCCTCCTACGAGCAGTACTTC.

The genes are TRBV25-1 and TRBJ1-5, with TRBD1 matching 10 bases. The germline CDR1 and CDR2 sequences are MGHDK and SYGVNS. Trimming removed 3 bases from V and 7 bases from J; junction bases left unmatched: 12. The CDR3 has 17 residues. The CDR3 DNA reads as TGTGCCAGCAGTGATACGACAGGGGGCGAAGAAGTACAGCCCCAGCATTTT. Translation gives CASSDTTGGEEVQPQHF.